Listed below are T cell receptor beta chains from one sample, sequenced in a study of immune evolution from preneoplasia to lung adenocarcinoma. The assay was immunoSEQ multiplex PCR, and TCRdb's table has in-frame clones only and misses some. This table holds approximately 4,300 clones, about 86% found once. The sequenced sample consisted of FFPE normal lung tissue adjacent to the tumor. The receptors derive from a person between 45 and 75 years old with lung adenocarcinoma. Each CDR3 is given with its conserved first and last residue. Each record gives: V gene, D gene, J gene, clone size, CDR3 protein, CDR3 DNA. The D gene is left open where the match is weak. Some rows have no size entry. The others give once, few or many, or a class for an expanded clone.

>TRBV28|TRBD1|TRBJ2-7|NA
CASTWDRASYEQYF
TGTGCCAGCACCTGGGACAGGGCTTCCTACGAGCAGTACTTC
>TRBV13|NA|TRBJ2-1|few
CASSLAGSYNEQFF
TGTGCCAGCAGCTTAGCTGGTAGTTACAATGAGCAGTTCTTC
>TRBV30|NA|TRBJ1-5|NA
CAWRLAENQPQHF
TGTGCCTGGAGGTTGGCAGAGAATCAGCCCCAGCATTTT
>TRBV5-1|TRBD1|TRBJ1-2|NA
CASSTGWGQGYTF
TGCGCCAGCAGCACCGGCTGGGGACAGGGGTACACCTTC
>TRBV29-1|TRBD2|TRBJ2-7|NA
CSVYAGTSAYEQYF
TGCAGCGTTTATGCCGGGACTAGCGCCTACGAGCAGTACTTC
>TRBV30|NA|TRBJ1-5|NA
CAWSARGGYGNQPQHF
TGTGCCTGGAGTGCCAGGGGAGGGTACGGCAATCAGCCCCAGCATTTT
>TRBV2|NA|TRBJ2-7|few
CASTNTGNSYEQYF
TGTGCCAGCACTAATACAGGGAATTCATACGAGCAGTACTTC
>TRBV7-3|NA|TRBJ2-5|NA
CASSLGARGETQYF
TGTGCCAGCAGCTTAGGGGCTCGTGGAGAGACCCAGTACTTC
>TRBV4-2|TRBD2|TRBJ2-4|NA
CASSQDFQGGVIQYF
TGTGCCAGCAGCCAAGATTTCCAGGGAGGGGTCATTCAGTACTTC
>TRBV27|NA|TRBJ1-2|NA
CASSSLQAFLTF
TGTGCCAGCAGCTCCCTACAGGCTTTCCTCACCTTC
>TRBV30|TRBD2|TRBJ2-7|NA
CAWSPLAGVSYEQYF
TGTGCCTGGAGCCCCCTAGCGGGAGTCTCCTACGAGCAGTACTTC
>TRBV28|NA|TRBJ2-7|NA
CASSVPSLQGTYEQYF
TGTGCCAGCAGTGTCCCCTCGCTACAGGGAACCTACGAGCAGTACTTC
>TRBV11-2|NA|TRBJ1-1|NA
CASSPDLNTEAFF
TGTGCCAGCAGCCCAGATTTGAACACTGAAGCTTTCTTT
>TRBV28|TRBD2|TRBJ2-7|few
CASRLAGDVGEQYF
TGTGCCAGTCGACTAGCGGGAGATGTGGGCGAGCAGTACTTC
>TRBV5-4|TRBD2|TRBJ2-3|NA
CASSQLPGLAGGSSTDTQYF
TGTGCCAGCAGCCAGCTTCCGGGACTAGCGGGAGGTTCTAGCACAGATACGCAGTATTTT
>TRBV19|NA|TRBJ2-2|NA
CASSPGLNTGELFF
TGTGCCAGTAGTCCAGGACTAAACACCGGGGAGCTGTTTTTT
>TRBV27|NA|TRBJ1-1|NA
CASSFSEFGNTEAFF
TGTGCCAGCAGCTTCTCGGAGTTTGGGAACACTGAAGCTTTCTTT
>TRBV19|NA|TRBJ2-7|NA
CASSIYSGYEQYF
TGTGCCAGTAGTATCTACAGCGGGTACGAGCAGTACTTC
>TRBV7-2|NA|TRBJ2-7|NA
CASTRGGGQNYEQYF
TGTGCCAGCACACGAGGGGGGGGACAGAACTACGAGCAGTACTTC
>TRBV7-9|TRBD1|TRBJ1-4|NA
CASSRIRTGDEKLFF
TGTGCCAGCAGCCGAATACGGACAGGGGATGAAAAACTGTTTTTT
>TRBV6-6|NA|TRBJ1-5|NA
CASSYPEQPQHF
TGTGCCAGCAGTTACCCCGAGCAGCCCCAGCATTTT
>TRBV7-9|TRBD1|TRBJ1-2|NA
CASSLAIGQVTNYGYTF
TGTGCCAGCAGCTTAGCCATCGGACAGGTTACGAACTATGGCTACACCTTC
>TRBV2|NA|TRBJ2-4|NA
CASSPGLGVAKNIQYF
TGTGCCAGCAGTCCGGGTCTTGGGGTAGCCAAAAACATTCAGTACTTC
>TRBV18|NA|TRBJ2-3|NA
CASSPVTDTQYF
TGTGCCAGCTCACCAGTCACAGATACGCAGTATTTT
>TRBV5-4|TRBD1|TRBJ2-6|NA
CASSFQGGAGANVLTF
TGTGCCAGCAGCTTCCAAGGGGGCGCTGGGGCCAACGTCCTGACTTTC
>TRBV7-8|NA|TRBJ1-3|NA
CASSLVVDTIYF
TGTGCCAGCAGCCTTGTTGTGGACACCATATATTTT
>TRBV7-2|TRBD2|TRBJ2-7|NA
CASSLGLAFEQYF
TGTGCCAGCAGCCTGGGACTAGCTTTCGAGCAGTACTTC
>TRBV11-2|NA|TRBJ2-3|NA
CASSSGVGGEGTDTQYF
TGTGCCAGCAGCTCGGGGGTCGGTGGCGAGGGCACAGATACGCAGTATTTT
>TRBV6-5|NA|TRBJ2-5|NA
CASSRTAQETQYF
TGTGCCAGCAGCAGGACAGCTCAAGAGACCCAGTACTTC
>TRBV7-2|NA|TRBJ2-7|NA
CASSLGQEYYEQYF
TGTGCCAGCAGCTTAGGACAGGAGTACTACGAGCAGTACTTC
>TRBV30|NA|TRBJ2-5|NA
CAWSVPETQYF
TGTGCCTGGAGTGTACCGGAGACCCAGTACTTC
>TRBV6-5|NA|TRBJ2-2|NA
CASSYAGVNTGELFF
TGTGCCAGCAGTTACGCAGGGGTTAACACCGGGGAGCTGTTTTTT
>TRBV7-6|NA|TRBJ2-7|NA
CASSLGIDYEQYF
TGTGCCAGCAGCTTAGGGATTGACTACGAGCAGTACTTC
>TRBV6-5|NA|TRBJ1-5|NA
CASSFARGQPQHF
TGTGCCAGCAGTTTCGCTAGAGGTCAGCCCCAGCATTTT
>TRBV9|NA|TRBJ2-2|few
CASSADTAPGELFF
TGTGCCAGCAGCGCGGACACTGCACCCGGGGAGCTGTTTTTT
>TRBV21-1|NA|TRBJ1-2|NA
CASSKDRGVNYGYTF
TGTGCCAGCAGCAAAGATCGGGGAGTTAACTATGGCTACACCTTC
>TRBV7-6|TRBD1|TRBJ1-5|NA
CASSEKIPTGVNQPQHF
TGTGCCAGCAGCGAAAAAATTCCCACAGGGGTCAATCAGCCCCAGCATTTT
>TRBV7-6|NA|TRBJ2-5|NA
CASTRAGETQYF
TGTGCCAGCACCCGGGCCGGCGAGACCCAGTACTTC
>TRBV28|TRBD1|TRBJ1-1|NA
CASSPRQGAGEAFF
TGTGCCAGCAGTCCAAGACAGGGGGCCGGTGAAGCTTTCTTT
>TRBV11-2|NA|TRBJ2-5|NA
CASSRLGTPETQYF
TGTGCCAGCAGTCGACTAGGGACCCCGGAGACCCAGTACTTC
>TRBV7-2|NA|TRBJ2-1|few
CASSPGSLIYNEQFF
TGTGCCAGCAGCCCGGGCAGTCTGATCTACAATGAGCAGTTCTTC
>TRBV11-2|NA|TRBJ1-4|NA
CASSLSGTNEKLFF
TGTGCCAGCAGCTTGTCTGGGACTAATGAAAAACTGTTTTTT
>TRBV5-1|TRBD2|TRBJ2-2|NA
CASSPDLAGTGELFF
TGCGCCAGCAGCCCCGATCTAGCGGGTACCGGGGAGCTGTTTTTT
>TRBV4-1|NA|TRBJ2-1|few
CASSQVSPTWNEQFF
TGCGCCAGCAGCCAAGTTAGCCCTACGTGGAATGAGCAGTTCTTC
>TRBV29-1|NA|TRBJ2-7|few
CSLGEERSYEQYF
TGCAGCCTTGGCGAGGAGCGATCCTACGAGCAGTACTTC
>TRBV9|NA|TRBJ1-2|few
CASSVDDSNYGYTF
TGTGCCAGCAGCGTAGACGACAGTAACTATGGCTACACCTTC
>TRBV7-2|NA|TRBJ2-2|NA
CASSPRAAWMGELFF
TGTGCCAGCAGCCCCCGAGCCGCTTGGATGGGGGAGCTGTTTTTT
>TRBV30|TRBD1|TRBJ1-1|NA
CAWFYRDRDGKTENTEAFF
TGTGCCTGGTTTTACCGGGACAGGGACGGGAAGACGGAGAACACTGAAGCTTTCTTT
>TRBV7-8|NA|TRBJ1-5|NA
CASSLVGLPQHF
TGTGCCAGCAGCTTAGTAGGTCTGCCCCAGCATTTT